Listed below are T cell receptor beta chains from one sample, sequenced in a study of blood T cell repertoires in COVID-19. Profiling relied on immunoSEQ multiplex PCR, and the TCRdb table lists in-frame clones only, not all of them. The sample yields 390,000 or so clones, 80% to 90% seen once. The specimen sequenced was peripheral blood. These receptors were obtained from a woman aged 25 to 39 with active or convalescent COVID-19. Both conserved end residues are part of each CDR3. The D gene is left open where the match is weak. Clone size is not always given. Where it is, it says once, few, many or a class for expanded clones.

>TRBV7-8|NA|NA|TRBJ2-5
TGTGCCAGCAGCGCCGACCACAGGTTATGGGAGTACTTC
CASSADHRLWEYF
>TRBV25-1|NA|NA|TRBJ1-2
TGTGCCAGCCTTCCGTCGGGACGACGGGAGGCTGGCTACACCTTC
CASLPSGRREAGYTF
>TRBV3-1/TRBV3-2|NA|NA|TRBJ2-5
TGTGCCAGCAGCGCTCGGGGCCAAGAGACCCAGTACTTC
CASSARGQETQYF
>TRBV19|TRBD1|few|TRBJ1-6
TGTGCCAGTAGTATAGGTGGCAGGGGGAATAATTCACCCCTCCACTTT
CASSIGGRGNNSPLHF
>TRBV29-1|TRBD1|NA|TRBJ1-1
TGCAGCGTTGATGAGCGTGACAGGGGCCTCAACACTGAAGCTTTCTTT
CSVDERDRGLNTEAFF
>TRBV19|NA|once|TRBJ2-6
TGTGCCAGTAGTATAATCAGCTCTGGGGCCAACGTCCTGACTTTC
CASSIISSGANVLTF
>TRBV4-1|NA|NA|TRBJ2-5
TGCGCCACCCCGTGGCGGGCACAAGAGACCCAGTACTTC
CATPWRAQETQYF
>TRBV2|NA|NA|TRBJ1-1
TGTGCCAGCAGCGATATGGACAGGAACACTGAAGCTTTCTTT
CASSDMDRNTEAFF
>TRBV7-9|TRBD1|NA|TRBJ1-1
TGTGCCAGCAGCCCGACAGGGGTTGGGGGGGCTTTCTTT
CASSPTGVGGAFF
>TRBV5-4|NA|NA|TRBJ2-1
TGTGCCAGCAGCTTGGCCGGTGGCAATGAGCAGTTCTTC
CASSLAGGNEQFF
>TRBV27|TRBD2|NA|TRBJ2-7
TGTGCCAGCAGGCATCGACTAGCGGGAGTGGGAGCCCCTTACGAGCAGTACTTC
CASRHRLAGVGAPYEQYF
>TRBV5-1|NA|NA|TRBJ2-2
TGCGCCAGCAGTTTGTCGGCAGGGAACACCGGGGAGCTGTTTTTT
CASSLSAGNTGELFF
>TRBV7-7|TRBD1|NA|TRBJ1-4
TGTGCCAGCAGCGCAGGGACAGGTGATAATGAAAAACTGTTTTTT
CASSAGTGDNEKLFF
>TRBV11-2|TRBD1|NA|TRBJ2-1
TGTGCCAGCAGCGCATTAGGGACAGTTACCGATGAGCAGTTCTTC
CASSALGTVTDEQFF
>TRBV21-1|NA|NA|TRBJ1-5
TGTGCCAGCAGCAACGACAGGGGGCCCCACCAGCCCCAGCATTTT
CASSNDRGPHQPQHF
>TRBV4-1|TRBD1|NA|TRBJ1-5
TGCGCCAGCAGCCAAGACCGGGACAGAGATAGCAATCAGCCCCAGCATTTT
CASSQDRDRDSNQPQHF
>TRBV7-2|NA|NA|TRBJ1-2
TGTGCCAGCAGCTTATTTACAGGGACGGACTATGGCTACACCTTC
CASSLFTGTDYGYTF
>TRBV20-1|NA|NA|TRBJ2-1
TGCAGTGCTAGTTCCCTAGCAGAGTCCTACAATGAGCAGTTCTTC
CSASSLAESYNEQFF
>TRBV3-1/TRBV3-2|NA|NA|TRBJ1-2
TGTGCCAGCAGCCAAGAGGGTTCAGGGCAGGGGCTGGACTATGGCTACACCTTC
CASSQEGSGQGLDYGYTF
>TRBV4-1|NA|NA|TRBJ1-2
TGCGCCAGCAGCCAAGATGTAGGGCAGGGGAACTATGGCTACACCTTC
CASSQDVGQGNYGYTF
>TRBV5-4|NA|NA|TRBJ2-7
TGTGCCAGCAGCCTCTCCCTACAGCAATACGAGCAGTACTTC
CASSLSLQQYEQYF
>TRBV5-1|TRBD2|NA|TRBJ2-7
TGCGCCAGCAGCCCGACGGGACTAGCGGGCGGGCAGTACTTC
CASSPTGLAGGQYF
>TRBV18|NA|NA|TRBJ2-1
TGTGCCAGCTCACCACAGTCCCCCCCGGGCAATGAGCAGTTCTTC
CASSPQSPPGNEQFF
>TRBV27|NA|NA|TRBJ2-7
TGTGCCAGCAGTTTAACCCCAGGACAAAACTACGAGCAGTACTTC
CASSLTPGQNYEQYF
>TRBV10-3|TRBD1|NA|TRBJ1-2
TGTGCCATCAGTGAGACGCCGCCGACAGGGCCCATATCCTCGGAAGAATATGGCTACACCTTC
CAISETPPTGPISSEEYGYTF
>TRBV19|NA|NA|TRBJ1-6
TGTGCCAGTAGGTGGTCTTCGGGCTCCTATAATTCACCCCTCCACTTT
CASRWSSGSYNSPLHF
>TRBV10-3|NA|once|TRBJ1-2
TGTGCCATCAGTGAAGGTGTGGGCAGGGCTCAGGACACCTTC
CAISEGVGRAQDTF
>TRBV18|NA|NA|TRBJ1-1
TGTGCCAGCTCAACAGACAGGAACACTGAAGCTTTCTTT
CASSTDRNTEAFF
>TRBV5-1|NA|NA|TRBJ1-5
TGCGCCAGCAGCTCCCGGTCCGGGGATTCAAATCAGCCCCAGCATTTT
CASSSRSGDSNQPQHF
>TRBV5-1|NA|few|TRBJ2-6
TGCGCCAGCAGCCCCCTTACAACTGGGGCCAACGTCCTGACTTTC
CASSPLTTGANVLTF
>TRBV6-5|NA|NA|TRBJ1-2
TGTGCCAACCGCCCCCCGTCGGGGTTTGGCTACACCTTC
CANRPPSGFGYTF
>TRBV10-3|NA|NA|TRBJ1-2
TGTGCCATCAGTGAGTCGATGGATGGAGATGGCTACACCTTC
CAISESMDGDGYTF
>TRBV11-2|NA|NA|TRBJ2-7
TGTGCCAGCAGCTTAGAGGCAAGCTCCTACGAGCAGTACTTC
CASSLEASSYEQYF
>TRBV4-2|NA|NA|TRBJ1-4
TGTGCCAGCAGCCAAGCGGCGCAGGGTGGTAATGAAAAACTGTTTTTT
CASSQAAQGGNEKLFF
>TRBV4-1|TRBD1|NA|TRBJ2-5
TGCGCCAGCAGCCCCCCATTATCCGACAGGGGGCAAGAGACCCAGTACTTC
CASSPPLSDRGQETQYF
>TRBV12-1|NA|once|TRBJ2-5
TGTGCCAGCAGCTTTGCTTGGGCCAAGGCGTGGGAGACCCAGTACTTC
CASSFAWAKAWETQYF
>TRBV7-2|NA|NA|TRBJ2-7
TGTGCCAGCAGCTTAGCCTCGACAGGCGGCTCCTACGAGCAGTACTTC
CASSLASTGGSYEQYF
>TRBV7-2|TRBD2|NA|TRBJ2-1
TGTGCCAGCATGGCGGGGGGGAGCTCCTACAATGAGCAGTTCTTC
CASMAGGSSYNEQFF
>TRBV11-3|NA|NA|TRBJ2-1
TGTGCCAGCAGCTTTTCTCCAGACTCCTACAATGAGCAGTTCTTC
CASSFSPDSYNEQFF
>TRBV5-1|TRBD1|once|TRBJ1-2
TGCGCCAGCAGCTCGGACAGGCTCTATGGCTACACCTTC
CASSSDRLYGYTF
>TRBV9|NA|NA|TRBJ2-1
TGTGCCAGCAGCTCCCCTCTAGGTCTCTCCTACAATGAGCAGTTCTTC
CASSSPLGLSYNEQFF